This T cell receptor (beta chain) was captured in a study of long-term antiretroviral therapy in people with HIV. Germline CDR1 is MDHEN and CDR2 is SYDVKM. The CDR3 covers 13 residues. Trimming cost V 5 bases and J 4 bases; bases outside gene matches: 3. Version v3.0 of the immunoSEQ assay was performed at survey level. Assay used: immunoSEQ multiplex PCR; TCRdb lists only in-frame clones, some missing. The data show approximately 23,000 clones, 81% seen once. The TCR was taken from a man aged 25-40 years with HIV. The V call is TRBV28, the J call TRBJ2-7, with 9 bases that match TRBD1. Sequences were derived from unsorted PBMCs, sampled 1.5 years after starting antiretroviral therapy. Written as DNA, the CDR3 is TGTGCCAGCAGTGGACAGGGGAGATACGAGCAGTACTTC. Amino acid sequence: CASSGQGRYEQYF.